This entry is about one T cell receptor beta chain. Antigen specificity is unknown. The sample belongs to a study of memory CD4+ T cells and cytomegalovirus serostatus. Broader study findings: Suggested: most of the CMV-linked TCR signature lies in CD4+ memory cells.

Single viable CD3+CD4+CD8-CD45RO+ cells were sorted as the memory CD4+ T cells. Serostatus was set by detecting CMV pp150, pp28, p38, p52 IgG. Positive selection with CD4 microbeads enriched total CD4+ T cells. Sequencing was performed with immunoSEQ multiplex PCR; in TCRdb, only in-frame clones are kept and a portion is missing. The sample lists about 56,000 clones; 82% were seen once. Trimming cost V 2 bases and J 2 bases, with 11 bases left between them. Per the germline V gene, CDR1 is KGHSH and CDR2 is LQKENI. This CDR3 spans 15 amino acids. The rearrangement joins TRBV18 to TRBJ2-3; D perhaps matches TRBD1 (7 bases). The sample was memory CD4+ T cells from blood. The receptor was derived from an adult in good health and CMV-seronegative. The CDR3 DNA sequence: TGTGCCAGCTCACCAGGAGGGACAGCCACAGATACGCAGTATTTT. Its protein is CASSPGGTATDTQYF.